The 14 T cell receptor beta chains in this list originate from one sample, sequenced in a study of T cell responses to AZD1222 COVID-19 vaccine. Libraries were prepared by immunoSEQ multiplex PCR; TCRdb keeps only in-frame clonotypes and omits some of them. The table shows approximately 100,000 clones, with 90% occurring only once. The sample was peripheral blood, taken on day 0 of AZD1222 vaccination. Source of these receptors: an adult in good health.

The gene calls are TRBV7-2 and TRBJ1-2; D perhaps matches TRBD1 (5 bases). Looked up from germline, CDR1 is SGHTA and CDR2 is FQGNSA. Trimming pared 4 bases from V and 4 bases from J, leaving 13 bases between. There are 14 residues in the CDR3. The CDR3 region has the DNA TGTGCCAGCAGCTCCCTCGGGGGGTCCTATGGCTACACCTTC. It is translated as CASSSLGGSYGYTF.

The CDR3 sequence: CASSHLARYTQYF. CDR3 coding DNA: TGTGCCAGCAGTCACCTCGCCCGGTATACGCAGTATTTT. V usage is TRBV28 and J usage is TRBJ2-3; no reliable D call. The ends were cut back, 5 bases at V and 7 bases at J, with 13 bases in the middle. The germline V gene encodes CDR1 MDHEN and CDR2 SYDVKM. The CDR3 runs to 13 residues.

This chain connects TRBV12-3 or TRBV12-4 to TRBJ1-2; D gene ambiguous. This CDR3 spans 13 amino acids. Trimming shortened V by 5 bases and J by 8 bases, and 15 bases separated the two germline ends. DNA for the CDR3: TGTGCCAGCAGTCCCTCTGGAGAATCCGGCTACACCTTC. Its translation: CASSPSGESGYTF.

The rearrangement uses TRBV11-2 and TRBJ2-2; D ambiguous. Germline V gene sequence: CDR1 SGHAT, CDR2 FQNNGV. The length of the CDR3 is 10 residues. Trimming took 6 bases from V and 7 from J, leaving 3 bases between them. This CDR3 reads CASRHGELFF. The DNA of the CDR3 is TGTGCCAGCAGGCACGGGGAGCTGTTTTTT.

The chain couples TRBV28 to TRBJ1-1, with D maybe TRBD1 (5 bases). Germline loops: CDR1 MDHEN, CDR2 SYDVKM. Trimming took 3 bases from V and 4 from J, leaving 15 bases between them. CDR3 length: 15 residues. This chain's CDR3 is CASSLLRDRGTEAFF. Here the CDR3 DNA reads TGTGCCAGCAGTTTGCTCAGGGATCGCGGCACTGAAGCTTTCTTT.

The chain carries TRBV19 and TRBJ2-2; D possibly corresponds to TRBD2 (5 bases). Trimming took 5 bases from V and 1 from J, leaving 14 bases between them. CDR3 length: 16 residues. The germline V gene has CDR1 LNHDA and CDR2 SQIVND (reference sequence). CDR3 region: CASSLLRALNTGELFF. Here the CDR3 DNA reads TGTGCCAGTAGTCTGTTGCGGGCCTTGAACACCGGGGAGCTGTTTTTT.

As DNA, the CDR3 is TGTGCCAGCAGCCAAGAGGGGGGGGACACTGAAGCTTTCTTT. The encoded protein is CASSQEGGDTEAFF. This chain joins TRBV3-1 (or the pseudogene TRBV3-2) and TRBJ1-1; D is possibly TRBD1 (5 bases). The CDR3 is made up of 14 amino acids. Trimming cost V 0 bases and J 3 bases, with 8 bases left between them. Germline V gene sequence: CDR1 LGHDT, CDR2 YNNKEL (reference sequence).

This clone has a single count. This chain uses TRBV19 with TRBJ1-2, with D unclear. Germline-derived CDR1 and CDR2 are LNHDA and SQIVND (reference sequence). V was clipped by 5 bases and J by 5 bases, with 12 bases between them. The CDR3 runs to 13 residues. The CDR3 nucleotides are TGTGCCAGTAGTGACTCGGGTCGGTATGGCTACACCTTC. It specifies CASSDSGRYGYTF. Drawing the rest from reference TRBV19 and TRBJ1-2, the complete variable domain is DGGITQSPKYLFRKEGQNVTLSCEQNLNHDAMYWYRQDPGQGLRLIYYSQIVNDFQKGDIAEGYSVSREKKESFPLTVTSAQKNPTAFYLCASSDSGRYGYTFGSGTRLTVV.

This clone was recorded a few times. The CDR3 bases are TGTGCCACTCATTGGGGCGGGGCCTCCTACAATGAGCAGTTCTTC. Protein: CATHWGGASYNEQFF. The chain carries TRBV18 and TRBJ2-1; possibly TRBD2 for D (6 bases). CDR1 and CDR2 (germline): KGHSH, LQKENI. Trimming shortened V by 10 bases and J by 0 bases, and 16 bases separated the two germline ends. The CDR3 contains 15 residues.

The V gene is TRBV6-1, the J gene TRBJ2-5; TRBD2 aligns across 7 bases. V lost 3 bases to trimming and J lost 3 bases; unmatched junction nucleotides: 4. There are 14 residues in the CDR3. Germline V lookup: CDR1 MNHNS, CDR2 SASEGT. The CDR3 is CASSEILAEETQYF. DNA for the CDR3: TGTGCCAGCAGTGAGATTCTAGCGGAAGAGACCCAGTACTTC.

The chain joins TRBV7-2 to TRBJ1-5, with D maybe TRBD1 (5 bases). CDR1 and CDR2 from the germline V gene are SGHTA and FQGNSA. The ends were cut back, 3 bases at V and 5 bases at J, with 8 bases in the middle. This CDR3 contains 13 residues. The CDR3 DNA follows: TGTGCCAGCAGCTTCGGACAAGATCAGCCCCAGCATTTT. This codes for CASSFGQDQPQHF. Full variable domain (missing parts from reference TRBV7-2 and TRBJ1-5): GAGVSQSPSNKVTEKGKDVELRCDPISGHTALYWYRQSLGQGLEFLIYFQGNSAPDKSGLPSDRFSAERTGGSVSTLTIQRTQQEDSAVYLCASSFGQDQPQHFGDGTRLSIL.

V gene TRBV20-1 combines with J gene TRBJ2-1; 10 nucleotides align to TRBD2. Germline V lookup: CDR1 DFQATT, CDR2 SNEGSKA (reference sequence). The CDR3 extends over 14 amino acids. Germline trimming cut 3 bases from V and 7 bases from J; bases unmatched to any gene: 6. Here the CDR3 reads CSASGSSGGNEQFF. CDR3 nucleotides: TGCAGTGCTAGTGGTTCTAGCGGGGGAAATGAGCAGTTCTTC.

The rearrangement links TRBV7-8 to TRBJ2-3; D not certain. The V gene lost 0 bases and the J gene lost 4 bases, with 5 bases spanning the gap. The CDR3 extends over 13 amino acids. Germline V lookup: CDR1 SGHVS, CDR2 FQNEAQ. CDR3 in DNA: TGTGCCAGCAGCTTAGCGCTCGCAGATACGCAGTATTTT. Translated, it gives CASSLALADTQYF.

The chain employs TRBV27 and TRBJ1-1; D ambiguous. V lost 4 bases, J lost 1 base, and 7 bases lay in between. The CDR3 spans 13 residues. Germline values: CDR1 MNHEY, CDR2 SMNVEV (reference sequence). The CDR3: CASSSQANTEAFF. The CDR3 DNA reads TGTGCCAGCAGTTCACAAGCGAACACTGAAGCTTTCTTT.